The 17 T cell receptor beta chains below were found in one sample sequenced in a study of T cell responses to AZD1222 COVID-19 vaccine. TCRdb's copy holds only in-frame clones and misses some; the assay was immunoSEQ multiplex PCR. Of about 150,000 clones listed, roughly 90% were seen once; the top ten hold 3% to 4%. Sequences were derived from peripheral blood, sampled 28 days after the second AZD1222 dose. The source of these receptors is an adult who received the AZD1222 COVID-19 vaccine.

The V and J genes are TRBV28 and TRBJ1-2, with TRBD1 matching over 8 bases. Germline-derived CDR1 and CDR2 are MDHEN and SYDVKM. The CDR3 spans 18 residues. V dropped 5 bases and J dropped 0; count of bases not matched to a gene: 14. This CDR3 reads CASSATLRDRLSNYGYTF. In DNA, the CDR3 is TGTGCCAGCAGTGCGACACTCCGGGACAGGTTATCTAACTATGGCTACACCTTC.

This clone was detected only once. The chain is built from TRBV7-9 and TRBJ1-6; no reliable D call. Germline loops: CDR1 SEHNR, CDR2 FQNEAQ (reference sequence). There are 15 residues in the CDR3. Between the trimmed V and J ends, which lost 2 bases and 3 bases, there was a span of 8 bases. The CDR3 protein is CASSLYRDYNSPLHF. DNA for the CDR3: TGTGCCAGCAGCTTATATCGGGACTATAATTCACCCCTCCACTTT.

The genes are TRBV5-1 and TRBJ2-1, with D possibly being TRBD2 (6 bases). This CDR3 is 20 amino acids long. Trimming stripped 0 bases from V and 0 bases from J, with 22 bases between. Germline CDR1 is SGHRS and CDR2 is YFSETQ. CDR3 residues: CASSLEGRGLPTSSYNEQFF. The CDR3, as DNA: TGCGCCAGCAGCTTGGAGGGGCGGGGCCTACCCACCAGCTCCTACAATGAGCAGTTCTTC.

V is TRBV30 and J is TRBJ2-2, with 9 bases fitting TRBD1. Trimming at V came to 4 bases and at J to 0 bases, leaving 6 bases not matched to a gene. The CDR3 consists of 16 residues. The V gene's germline CDR1 is GTSNPN and CDR2 SVGIG (reference sequence). The CDR3 nucleotides are TGTGCCTGGATGGTGACAGGGGGGACGAACACCGGGGAGCTGTTTTTT. This encodes CAWMVTGGTNTGELFF.

The CDR3 reads CASSLSTSGADTQYF. CDR3 nucleotide sequence: TGTGCCAGCAGCCTATCTACGTCCGGGGCAGATACGCAGTATTTT. V gene TRBV3-1 (or the pseudogene TRBV3-2) combines with J gene TRBJ2-3, with a weak D call TRBD2 (5 bases). CDR3 size: 15 residues. Looked up from germline, CDR1 is LGHDT and CDR2 is YNNKEL (reference sequence). Trimming shortened V by 4 bases and J by 4 bases, and 15 bases separated the two germline ends.

The gene calls are TRBV10-3 and TRBJ1-2, with D possibly TRBD1 on 5 matching bases. CDR3 length: 16 amino acids. Germline V lookup: CDR1 ENHRY, CDR2 SYGVKD. V lost 6 bases to trimming and J lost 3 bases, with 20 bases between them. The CDR3, as DNA: TGTGCCATCAGCGGTCGGGAGCCCCCACAGGACTATGGCTACACCTTC. It codes for CAISGREPPQDYGYTF.

This chain joins TRBV28 and TRBJ2-7, with D perhaps TRBD1 (5 bases). The CDR3 has 15 residues. CDR1 is MDHEN and CDR2 is SYDVKM in the germline V gene. Trimming took 1 base from V and 2 from J, leaving 12 bases between them. CDR3 DNA sequence: TGTGCCAGCAGTTTATTCCGCCAGGGCCCCTACGAGCAGTACTTC. This sequence encodes CASSLFRQGPYEQYF.

This sequence joins TRBV28 and TRBJ1-2; 8 nucleotides align to TRBD1. Per germline, CDR1 MDHEN and CDR2 SYDVKM. V was clipped by 8 bases and J by 4 bases; unmatched bases: 9. The CDR3 is 14 amino acids. CDR3 in DNA: TGTGCCAGCGTAAGAACAGGGGGAGGCTATGGCTACACCTTC. Translation: CASVRTGGGYGYTF.

The table lists this clone with a count of one. The J gene is TRBJ1-5, the V gene TRBV5-1, with D possibly matching TRBD1 (6 bases). Germline V gives CDR1 SGHRS, CDR2 YFSETQ. This CDR3 comprises 14 residues. The germline V and J ends were trimmed by 0 bases and 6 bases, with 10 bases remaining between them. The chain's CDR3 is CASSLESGVQPQHF. The CDR3 DNA is TGCGCCAGCAGCTTGGAATCAGGGGTTCAGCCCCAGCATTTT.

The J gene is TRBJ1-2, the V gene TRBV28; the D gene is possibly TRBD1 (6 bases). V dropped 5 bases and J dropped 6 bases, with 10 bases sitting between them. This CDR3 contains 12 residues. Germline V gene lookup returns CDR1 MDHEN and CDR2 SYDVKM. DNA of the CDR3: TGTGCCAGCAGTCTCAGGGGTAATGGCTACACCTTC. This encodes CASSLRGNGYTF.

The chain is built from TRBV27 and TRBJ2-7; 11 bases are a match to TRBD2. V trimming: 6 bases; J trimming: 1 base; junction bases outside the gene matches: 8. The CDR3 has 16 amino acids. Germline V gene lookup returns CDR1 MNHEY and CDR2 SMNVEV (reference sequence). The CDR3 is CASRLAGEGASYEQYF. The CDR3 nucleotides read TGTGCCAGCAGACTAGCGGGAGAGGGGGCTTCCTACGAGCAGTACTTC.

The chain has TRBV4-2 and TRBJ2-5; D is undetermined. Deletions cut 3 bases from V and 5 bases from J, with 10 bases between. The CDR3 sequence is 13 residues long. The germline CDR1 and CDR2 sequences are LGHNA and YNFKEQ. CDR3 amino acids: CASSQDDGETQYF. The CDR3 DNA is TGTGCCAGCAGCCAGGATGATGGGGAGACCCAGTACTTC.

This clone was recorded only once. The chain recombines TRBV30 with TRBJ1-4, with TRBD1 as a possible D gene (6 bases). V shed 2 bases and J shed 5 bases, with 18 bases lying between them. The germline V gene has CDR1 GTSNPN and CDR2 SVGIG (reference sequence). The CDR3 is made up of 16 amino acids. The CDR3 coding sequence is TGTGCCTGGAGTCCGGGAAGGACAGCAGCAAATGAAAAACTGTTTTTT. As protein: CAWSPGRTAANEKLFF.

The gene calls are TRBV9 and TRBJ1-2; D might be TRBD1 (5 bases). The CDR3 totals 15 residues. Germline CDR1 and CDR2: SGDLS and YYNGEE. V shed 0 bases and J shed 0 bases, with 9 bases lying between them. The CDR3 protein is CASSVVAGPNYGYTF. The CDR3 DNA reads TGTGCCAGCAGCGTAGTGGCAGGGCCTAACTATGGCTACACCTTC.

The chain couples TRBV5-1 to TRBJ2-3; D not resolved. This CDR3 is built from 14 residues. CDR1 and CDR2 from the germline V gene are SGHRS and YFSETQ. V was cut by 0 bases and J by 5 bases, with 10 bases left in between. The CDR3 protein is CASSLGGVLDTQYF. The CDR3 region has the DNA TGCGCCAGCAGCTTGGGGGGTGTCTTAGATACGCAGTATTTT.

Many counts were recorded for this clone. V gene TRBV5-6 combines with J gene TRBJ1-2; TRBD1 matches 9 bases. This CDR3 spans 15 amino acids. Germline V gives CDR1 SGHDT, CDR2 YYEEEE. V was clipped by 0 bases and J by 8 bases; unmatched bases: 8. The CDR3 loop is CASSLVTGTGIGYTF. Written as DNA, the CDR3 is TGTGCCAGCAGCTTGGTTACGGGGACAGGGATCGGCTACACCTTC.

The chain couples TRBV5-1 to TRBJ1-4; a weak D match, TRBD1 (6 bases). The CDR3 contains 17 residues. Germline values: CDR1 SGHRS, CDR2 YFSETQ. The V end lost 0 bases, the J end lost 7 bases, and 19 bases lay between the germline ends. The CDR3 sequence: CASSLDGGGETGEKLFF. CDR3 coding DNA: TGCGCCAGCAGCTTGGACGGTGGGGGAGAGACAGGTGAAAAACTGTTTTTT.